The 3 T cell receptor beta chains below all came from one sample that was sequenced in a study of T cells after yellow fever vaccination. TCRdb passed the 5' RACE reads through MiXCR, listing each CDR3 protein once. Counted here are roughly 63,000 distinct CDR3 sequences, 7.4% occurring once; the ten biggest clones make up around 34%. The material sequenced was CD8+ T cells sorted from PBMCs, taken 15 days after the yellow fever booster vaccination. Receptor source: a man aged 25 to 45 who received the YFV17D yellow fever vaccine.

This clonotype was counted many times. The CDR3 DNA is TGTGCCAGCATGTCGGGACTCCCTGGGGATACGCAGTATTTT. Amino acid sequence: CASMSGLPGDTQYF. The chain carries TRBV12-3 or TRBV12-4 and TRBJ2-3; perhaps TRBD2 as D (6 bases). V lost 7 bases and J lost 6, with 17 bases in between. The CDR3 is made up of 14 amino acids.

The chain has TRBV7-6 and TRBJ2-4; 7 bases line up with TRBD2. CDR1 and CDR2 from the germline V gene are SGHVS and FNYEAQ. CDR3 length: 15 residues. V lost 5 bases to trimming and J lost 5 bases; unmatched junction nucleotides: 9. The DNA of the CDR3 is TGTGCCAGCAGCCCCCCGGGGGGAGTTGAAAACATTCAGTACTTC. It codes for CASSPPGGVENIQYF.

As concerns this clonotype: A much more abundant neighbour one base away suggests this may be a read error. This rearrangement joins TRBV5-1 to TRBJ2-1; maybe TRBD1 (5 bases). CDR1 is SGHRS, CDR2 YFSETQ, per germline. Between the trimmed V and J ends, which lost 6 bases and 8 bases, there was a span of 21 bases. The CDR3 totals 15 residues. CDR3 loop: CASKQEGDGYDEQFF. The CDR3 nucleotides read TGCGCCAGCAAACAGGAAGGAGACGGGTACGATGAGCAGTTCTTC.